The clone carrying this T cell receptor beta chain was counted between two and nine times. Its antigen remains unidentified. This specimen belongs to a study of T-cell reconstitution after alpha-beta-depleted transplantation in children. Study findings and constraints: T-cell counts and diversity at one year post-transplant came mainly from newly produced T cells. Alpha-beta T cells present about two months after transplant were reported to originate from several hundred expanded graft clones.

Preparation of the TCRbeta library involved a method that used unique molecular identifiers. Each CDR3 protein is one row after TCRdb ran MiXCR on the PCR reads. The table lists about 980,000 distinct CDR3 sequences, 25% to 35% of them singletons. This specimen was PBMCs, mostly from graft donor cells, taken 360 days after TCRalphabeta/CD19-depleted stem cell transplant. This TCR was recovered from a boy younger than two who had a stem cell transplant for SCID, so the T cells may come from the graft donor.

Written as DNA, the CDR3 is TGTGCCAGCAGCTTAGTAGGGAGTAATTACGAGCAGTACTTC. Its translation is CASSLVGSNYEQYF. The V and J genes are TRBV11-2 and TRBJ2-7; D is perhaps TRBD2 (5 bases). Trimming left V 1 base short and J 4 bases short, with 11 bases between. The CDR3 is 14 amino acids. The germline V gene has CDR1 SGHAT and CDR2 FQNNGV.